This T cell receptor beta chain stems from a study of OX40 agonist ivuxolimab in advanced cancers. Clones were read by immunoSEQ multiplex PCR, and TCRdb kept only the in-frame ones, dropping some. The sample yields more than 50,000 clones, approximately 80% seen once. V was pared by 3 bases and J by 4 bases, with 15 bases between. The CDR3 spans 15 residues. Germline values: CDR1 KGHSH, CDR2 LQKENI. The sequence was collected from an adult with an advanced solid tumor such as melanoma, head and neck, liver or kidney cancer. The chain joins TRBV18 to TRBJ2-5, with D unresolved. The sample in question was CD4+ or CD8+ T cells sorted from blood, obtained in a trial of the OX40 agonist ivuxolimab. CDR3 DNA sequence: TGTGCCAGCTCACCCCCCCTCGGGCGAGGAGAGACCCAGTACTTC. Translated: CASSPPLGRGETQYF. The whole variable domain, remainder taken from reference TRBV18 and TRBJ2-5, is NAGVMQNPRHLVRRRGQEARLRCSPMKGHSHVYWYRQLPEEGLKFMVYLQKENIIDESGMPKERFSAEFPKEGPSILRIQQVVRGDSAAYFCASSPPLGRGETQYFGPGTRLLVL.